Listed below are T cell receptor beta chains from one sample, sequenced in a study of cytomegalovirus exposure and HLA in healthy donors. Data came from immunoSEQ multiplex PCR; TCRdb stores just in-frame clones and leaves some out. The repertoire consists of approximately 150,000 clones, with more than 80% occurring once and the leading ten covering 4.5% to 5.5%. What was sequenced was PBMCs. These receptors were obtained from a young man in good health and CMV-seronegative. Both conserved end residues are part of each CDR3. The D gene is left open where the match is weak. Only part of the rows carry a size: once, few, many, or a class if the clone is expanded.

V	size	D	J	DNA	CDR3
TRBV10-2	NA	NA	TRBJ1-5	TGCGCCAGCGGTCGGGAGTCATATCAGCCCCAGCATTTT	CASGRESYQPQHF
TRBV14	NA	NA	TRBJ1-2	TGTGCCAGCAGACAAACGGGACAACTCTCTGGCTACACCTTC	CASRQTGQLSGYTF
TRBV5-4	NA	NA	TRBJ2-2	TGTGCCAGCAGCCTCGGACAGTCAACCGGGGAGCTGTTTTTT	CASSLGQSTGELFF
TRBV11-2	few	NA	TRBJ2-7	TGTGCCAGCAGCTTAGGTGAGGGATACGAGCAGTACTTC	CASSLGEGYEQYF
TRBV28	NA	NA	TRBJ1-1	TGTGCCAGCAGTCCGCGTAGTGCGGGGGCTGAAGCTTTCTTT	CASSPRSAGAEAFF
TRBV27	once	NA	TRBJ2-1	TGTGCCAGCAGCATAGGGGGACCTTCATACAATGAGCAGTTCTTC	CASSIGGPSYNEQFF
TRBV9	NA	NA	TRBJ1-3	TGTGCCAGCAGCCCCCAAGGAAGGAGAGTTGAAGACACCATATATTTT	CASSPQGRRVEDTIYF
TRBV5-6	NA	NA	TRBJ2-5	TGTGCCAGCAGCTTGGGGTGGGGGGGCCGAGAGACCCAGTACTTC	CASSLGWGGRETQYF
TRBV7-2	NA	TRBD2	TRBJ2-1	TGTGCCAGCAGCGTGGGGACTAGCGGGGAGATATGGAATGAGCAGTTCTTC	CASSVGTSGEIWNEQFF
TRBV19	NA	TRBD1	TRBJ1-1	TGTGCCAGTAGTAACAGGGGGTGGACTGAAGCTTTCTTT	CASSNRGWTEAFF
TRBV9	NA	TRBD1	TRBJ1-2	TGTGCCAGCAGCGCTGGGACAGGGGCCCTAATTAACTATGGCTACACCTTC	CASSAGTGALINYGYTF
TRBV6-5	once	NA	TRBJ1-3	TGTGCCAGCAGTTCCCTGACAGCCTCTGGAAACACCATATATTTT	CASSSLTASGNTIYF
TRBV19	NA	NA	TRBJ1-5	TGTGCCAGTAGTCTACAGGGAAGTCAGCCCCAGCATTTT	CASSLQGSQPQHF
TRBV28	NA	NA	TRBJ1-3	TGTGCCAGCAGGTTATCAGGGGTCTCTGGAAACACCATATATTTT	CASRLSGVSGNTIYF
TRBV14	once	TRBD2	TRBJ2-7	TGTGCCAGCAGCCTTTCAACTAGCGGGAGAACCTACGAGCAGTACTTC	CASSLSTSGRTYEQYF
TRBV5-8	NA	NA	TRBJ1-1	TGTGCCAGCAGCTTGAGTTCCCGCCCCAGATACACTGAAGCTTTCTTT	CASSLSSRPRYTEAFF
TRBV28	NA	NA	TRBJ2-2	TGTGCCAGCAGTTTATTCAGCGGGGAGCTGTTTTTT	CASSLFSGELFF
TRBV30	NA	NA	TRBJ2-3	TGTGCCTGGACAGGCCCCACAGATACGCAGTATTTT	CAWTGPTDTQYF
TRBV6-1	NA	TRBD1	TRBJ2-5	TGTGCCACTCGCATGGGACAGCACCAAGAGACCCAGTACTTC	CATRMGQHQETQYF
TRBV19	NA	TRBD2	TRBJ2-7	TGTGCCAGTAAACTTAGCGGGGAGTCCTACGAGCAGTACTTC	CASKLSGESYEQYF
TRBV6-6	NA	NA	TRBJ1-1	TGTGCCAGCAGTTTTACAGGTGAAGCTTTCTTT	CASSFTGEAFF
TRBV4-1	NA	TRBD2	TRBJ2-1	TGCGCCAGCAGCCAAAAGAGAGGTTCCGGGACTAGCGAGATAAATGAGCAGTTCTTC	CASSQKRGSGTSEINEQFF
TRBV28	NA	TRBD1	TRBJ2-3	TGTGCCAGCGGCCATTGGGACAGGGGAACAGATACGCAGTATTTT	CASGHWDRGTDTQYF
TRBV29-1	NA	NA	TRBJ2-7	TGCAGCGTTGAGGACAGCAACTACGAGCAGTACTTC	CSVEDSNYEQYF